This TCR beta chain emerged from a study of human T cells and chemical hapten exposure. General study results and limits: Against controls, expanded TCRs gave rise to significantly more large CDR3 similarity clusters.

This clonotype has a handful of counts. Its cognate antigen is unknown. The CDR3 runs to 15 residues. V lost 4 bases and J 3 bases, leaving 13 bases between the germline ends. Per the germline V gene, CDR1 is SGHRS and CDR2 is YFSETQ. The time point: patch test 3, about 24 weeks after DPC sensitization. Treatment indicated: therapeutic diphenylcyclopropenone sensitization with weekly scalp DPC. Separate cDNA molecules received unique molecular identifiers, which the library attached to them. TCRdb analysed the RACE reads with MiXCR anew, one entry per CDR3 protein. The table includes about 52,000 distinct CDR3 sequences, roughly a tenth detected once.

The receptor comes from a woman between 40 and 55 years old with alopecia areata. Some clones in this sample may be carry-over from other donors' samples. Sample: whole blood, taken in connection with sensitization to the hapten diphenylcyclopropenone (DPC). The chain couples TRBV5-1 to TRBJ2-2; no reliable D call. The DNA for the CDR3 is TGCGCCAGCAGCCTGGTGTCAGTTGACACCGGGGAGCTGTTTTTT. Translating it yields CASSLVSVDTGELFF.